The rows below give T cell receptor beta chains drawn from one sample of a study of T cells after posttransplantation cyclophosphamide. Repertoires were generated with immunoSEQ multiplex PCR, while TCRdb's copy carries only in-frame clones and drops some. Seen here are thousands of clones, 60% to 85% observed once, and the top ten hold around 8%. Sequences were derived from PBMCs, sampled around 35 days after a stem cell transplant with posttransplant cyclophosphamide. The receptors come from a male patient aged 50 to 60 who received an allogeneic stem cell transplant from a related donor and was CMV-positive. Some T cells could come from the graft donor. Each CDR3 is given with its conserved first and last residue. Fields, in order: D gene, J gene, V gene, clone size, CDR3 protein, CDR3 DNA. D genes are given only for firm matches. Only some rows state a clone size, as once, few, many or a class for expanded clones.

d_gene: NA; j_gene: TRBJ2-1; v_gene: TRBV5-5; abundance: NA; CDR3aa: CASRNKTRSYNEQFF; CDR3nt: TGTGCCAGCAGAAACAAAACCCGCTCCTACAATGAGCAGTTCTTC
d_gene: NA; j_gene: TRBJ1-2; v_gene: TRBV7-8; abundance: NA; CDR3aa: CASSPRGYVGREEGYTF; CDR3nt: TGTGCCAGCAGCCCCCGAGGGTACGTGGGGAGAGAGGAAGGCTACACCTTC
d_gene: TRBD1; j_gene: TRBJ2-7; v_gene: TRBV9; abundance: NA; CDR3aa: CASSVAREGASYEQYF; CDR3nt: TGTGCCAGCAGCGTAGCTCGAGAGGGGGCGTCTTACGAGCAGTACTTC
d_gene: TRBD1; j_gene: TRBJ1-1; v_gene: TRBV4-1; abundance: NA; CDR3aa: CASSYDRAAVVGTEAFF; CDR3nt: TGCGCCAGCAGTTATGACAGGGCAGCGGTGGTCGGCACTGAAGCTTTCTTT
d_gene: TRBD1; j_gene: TRBJ2-4; v_gene: TRBV27; abundance: NA; CDR3aa: CASRQRGPVHNIQYF; CDR3nt: TGTGCCAGCAGGCAAAGGGGGCCCGTCCACAACATTCAGTACTTC
d_gene: TRBD1; j_gene: TRBJ2-5; v_gene: TRBV6-5; abundance: NA; CDR3aa: CASSHRDRKETQYF; CDR3nt: TGTGCCAGCAGTCACCGGGACAGGAAAGAGACCCAGTACTTC
d_gene: TRBD2; j_gene: TRBJ2-3; v_gene: TRBV5-1; abundance: NA; CDR3aa: CASSLGLAGGSDTQYF; CDR3nt: TGCGCCAGCAGCTTGGGACTAGCGGGGGGGTCAGATACGCAGTATTTT
d_gene: TRBD1; j_gene: TRBJ2-1; v_gene: TRBV6-1; abundance: NA; CDR3aa: CASSCRGHHEQFF; CDR3nt: TGTGCCAGCAGTTGCAGGGGGCATCATGAGCAGTTCTTC
d_gene: TRBD1; j_gene: TRBJ2-7; v_gene: TRBV16; abundance: NA; CDR3aa: CASSQRTGNTYEQYF; CDR3nt: TGTGCCAGCAGCCAAAGGACAGGCAATACGTACGAGCAGTACTTC
d_gene: NA; j_gene: TRBJ2-3; v_gene: TRBV4-3; abundance: NA; CDR3aa: CASSPRMGGHPDTQYF; CDR3nt: TGCGCCAGCAGCCCTCGAATGGGGGGGCATCCAGATACGCAGTATTTT
d_gene: NA; j_gene: TRBJ1-1; v_gene: TRBV6-5; abundance: NA; CDR3aa: CASSPGWLGTEAFF; CDR3nt: TGTGCCAGCAGCCCAGGGTGGTTGGGCACTGAAGCTTTCTTT
d_gene: NA; j_gene: TRBJ2-7; v_gene: TRBV7-2; abundance: NA; CDR3aa: CASSLGWEAYEQYF; CDR3nt: TGTGCCAGCAGCCTCGGGTGGGAGGCCTACGAGCAGTACTTC
d_gene: TRBD2; j_gene: TRBJ2-3; v_gene: TRBV6-1; abundance: NA; CDR3aa: CASTSGGADTQYF; CDR3nt: TGTGCCAGCACCAGCGGGGGCGCAGATACGCAGTATTTT
d_gene: TRBD2; j_gene: TRBJ2-3; v_gene: TRBV2; abundance: NA; CDR3aa: CASSGSGVRSDTQYF; CDR3nt: TGTGCCAGCAGTGGTAGCGGGGTTAGATCAGATACGCAGTATTTT
d_gene: TRBD1; j_gene: TRBJ1-2; v_gene: TRBV9; abundance: NA; CDR3aa: CASSVAGTGVFGYTF; CDR3nt: TGTGCCAGCAGCGTAGCCGGGACAGGGGTATTCGGCTACACCTTC
d_gene: NA; j_gene: TRBJ1-2; v_gene: TRBV18; abundance: once; CDR3aa: CASSPPGLGMGYTF; CDR3nt: TGTGCCAGCTCACCACCGGGTCTGGGCATGGGCTACACCTTC
d_gene: NA; j_gene: TRBJ1-2; v_gene: TRBV19; abundance: NA; CDR3aa: CASSQIGALIYGYTF; CDR3nt: TGTGCCAGTAGCCAAATAGGGGCGCTGATTTATGGCTACACCTTC
d_gene: NA; j_gene: TRBJ1-1; v_gene: TRBV6-6; abundance: once; CDR3aa: CASSSTSSGYTEAFF; CDR3nt: TGTGCCAGCAGTTCGACCTCCTCAGGGTACACTGAAGCTTTCTTT
d_gene: NA; j_gene: TRBJ2-1; v_gene: TRBV30; abundance: NA; CDR3aa: CAWSAGTYNEQFF; CDR3nt: TGTGCCTGGTCGGCCGGGACTTACAATGAGCAGTTCTTC
d_gene: NA; j_gene: TRBJ2-3; v_gene: TRBV7-2; abundance: NA; CDR3aa: CASSSMPAVITDTQYF; CDR3nt: TGTGCCAGCAGCTCGATGCCAGCGGTGATTACAGATACGCAGTATTTT
d_gene: NA; j_gene: TRBJ1-3; v_gene: TRBV9; abundance: NA; CDR3aa: CASSVALGPGNTIYF; CDR3nt: TGTGCCAGCAGCGTAGCGCTGGGCCCGGGAAACACCATATATTTT
d_gene: NA; j_gene: TRBJ1-1; v_gene: TRBV13; abundance: NA; CDR3aa: CASKGQLNTEAFF; CDR3nt: TGTGCCAGCAAGGGGCAGCTGAACACTGAAGCTTTCTTT
d_gene: NA; j_gene: TRBJ2-5; v_gene: TRBV2; abundance: NA; CDR3aa: CASTLDSLGTQYF; CDR3nt: TGTGCCAGCACCCTTGACAGCTTGGGGACCCAGTACTTC
d_gene: TRBD2; j_gene: TRBJ2-7; v_gene: TRBV12-5; abundance: NA; CDR3aa: CASGLSLSRTSGGPYHEQYF; CDR3nt: TGTGCTAGTGGTTTGTCCCTCTCGAGGACTAGCGGGGGCCCCTACCACGAGCAGTACTTC
d_gene: NA; j_gene: TRBJ2-7; v_gene: TRBV5-6; abundance: NA; CDR3aa: CASSLGDSLYEQYF; CDR3nt: TGTGCCAGCAGCTTGGGGGACTCCCTCTACGAGCAGTACTTC
d_gene: TRBD1; j_gene: TRBJ2-7; v_gene: TRBV5-8; abundance: large; CDR3aa: CASSLGDSSYEQYF; CDR3nt: TGTGCCAGCAGCTTGGGGGACAGCTCCTACGAGCAGTACTTC
d_gene: TRBD1; j_gene: TRBJ2-1; v_gene: TRBV2; abundance: NA; CDR3aa: CASRGGTGASNEQFF; CDR3nt: TGTGCCAGCAGGGGTGGCACAGGGGCTAGCAATGAGCAGTTCTTC
d_gene: NA; j_gene: TRBJ1-1; v_gene: TRBV6-5; abundance: NA; CDR3aa: CASSPGLNTEAFF; CDR3nt: TGTGCCAGCAGTCCGGGTTTGAACACTGAAGCTTTCTTT
d_gene: TRBD1; j_gene: TRBJ1-1; v_gene: TRBV5-1; abundance: NA; CDR3aa: CASRTGGTEAFF; CDR3nt: TGCGCCAGCAGGACAGGGGGGACTGAAGCTTTCTTT
d_gene: NA; j_gene: TRBJ1-1; v_gene: TRBV30; abundance: NA; CDR3aa: CAWGMGPNTEAFF; CDR3nt: TGTGCCTGGGGAATGGGGCCCAACACTGAAGCTTTCTTT
d_gene: NA; j_gene: TRBJ1-4; v_gene: TRBV19; abundance: NA; CDR3aa: CASSMAFLEKLFF; CDR3nt: TGTGCCAGTAGTATGGCCTTTTTGGAAAAACTGTTTTTT
d_gene: NA; j_gene: TRBJ2-2; v_gene: TRBV7-9; abundance: NA; CDR3aa: CASSPFTGELFF; CDR3nt: TGTGCCAGCAGCCCCTTCACCGGGGAGCTGTTTTTT
d_gene: TRBD1; j_gene: TRBJ1-1; v_gene: TRBV7-2; abundance: NA; CDR3aa: CASSLTGTGVNTEAFF; CDR3nt: TGTGCCAGCAGCTTAACCGGGACAGGGGTAAACACTGAAGCTTTCTTT
d_gene: NA; j_gene: TRBJ1-6; v_gene: TRBV4-3; abundance: NA; CDR3aa: CASSQDSRGSHSPLHF; CDR3nt: TGCGCCAGCAGCCAAGATAGCCGGGGGTCGCATTCCCCCCTCCACTTT
d_gene: TRBD1; j_gene: TRBJ1-1; v_gene: TRBV12-5; abundance: NA; CDR3aa: CASGLVRTGRRDTEAFF; CDR3nt: TGTGCTAGTGGTTTGGTAAGGACAGGTAGGCGGGACACTGAAGCTTTCTTT
d_gene: TRBD1; j_gene: TRBJ1-6; v_gene: TRBV5-1; abundance: NA; CDR3aa: CASSSGQGWNSPLHF; CDR3nt: TGCGCCAGCAGTTCGGGACAGGGGTGGAATTCACCCCTCCACTTT
d_gene: TRBD2; j_gene: TRBJ2-2; v_gene: TRBV27; abundance: NA; CDR3aa: CASSQGLAGGPRTGELFF; CDR3nt: TGTGCCAGCAGTCAGGGACTAGCGGGAGGGCCTCGCACCGGGGAGCTGTTTTTT
d_gene: NA; j_gene: TRBJ2-7; v_gene: TRBV9; abundance: NA; CDR3aa: CASSHFSEQYF; CDR3nt: TGTGCCAGCAGCCACTTCTCCGAGCAGTACTTC
d_gene: NA; j_gene: TRBJ2-7; v_gene: TRBV7-9; abundance: NA; CDR3aa: CASSRNLPPSIQYF; CDR3nt: TGTGCCAGCAGCCGCAACTTACCCCCTAGTATCCAGTACTTC
d_gene: NA; j_gene: TRBJ1-2; v_gene: TRBV10-3; abundance: few; CDR3aa: CATQPGFNYGYTF; CDR3nt: TGTGCCACCCAACCGGGTTTCAACTATGGCTACACCTTC
d_gene: NA; j_gene: TRBJ2-4; v_gene: TRBV19; abundance: NA; CDR3aa: CASSIGGMGAKNIQYF; CDR3nt: TGTGCCAGTAGTATAGGAGGGATGGGAGCCAAAAACATTCAGTACTTC
d_gene: NA; j_gene: TRBJ2-7; v_gene: TRBV25-1; abundance: NA; CDR3aa: CASSDPDMILRNEQYF; CDR3nt: TGTGCCAGCAGTGACCCCGACATGATCCTACGAAACGAGCAGTACTTC
d_gene: NA; j_gene: TRBJ2-7; v_gene: TRBV5-4; abundance: NA; CDR3aa: CASSLGLGRDTYEQYF; CDR3nt: TGTGCCAGCAGCTTGGGACTGGGTCGGGATACCTACGAGCAGTACTTC
d_gene: TRBD2; j_gene: TRBJ2-3; v_gene: TRBV5-1; abundance: NA; CDR3aa: CASSLTTSGYTDTQYF; CDR3nt: TGCGCCAGCAGCTTAACGACTAGCGGCTACACAGATACGCAGTATTTT
d_gene: NA; j_gene: TRBJ2-1; v_gene: TRBV11-2; abundance: few; CDR3aa: CASSLGVGSEQFF; CDR3nt: TGTGCCAGCAGCTTAGGGGTCGGGAGTGAGCAGTTCTTC
d_gene: TRBD1; j_gene: TRBJ2-1; v_gene: TRBV28; abundance: NA; CDR3aa: CASTPTGAYNEQFF; CDR3nt: TGTGCCAGCACCCCAACAGGGGCGTACAATGAGCAGTTCTTC
d_gene: NA; j_gene: TRBJ2-3; v_gene: TRBV29-1; abundance: NA; CDR3aa: CSCWGLFTDTQYF; CDR3nt: TGCAGCTGCTGGGGGCTATTCACAGATACGCAGTATTTT
d_gene: NA; j_gene: TRBJ1-1; v_gene: TRBV7-9; abundance: NA; CDR3aa: CASSRAGMNTEAFF; CDR3nt: TGTGCCAGCAGCCGGGCAGGGATGAACACTGAAGCTTTCTTT
d_gene: NA; j_gene: TRBJ2-1; v_gene: TRBV7-9; abundance: large; CDR3aa: CASSYPGVAAHNEQFF; CDR3nt: TGTGCCAGCAGTTACCCGGGGGTAGCCGCCCACAATGAGCAGTTCTTC
d_gene: TRBD2; j_gene: TRBJ2-1; v_gene: TRBV7-9; abundance: NA; CDR3aa: CASSLASGRVTSYNEQFF; CDR3nt: TGTGCCAGCAGCTTAGCTAGCGGGAGGGTAACATCCTACAATGAGCAGTTCTTC
d_gene: TRBD2; j_gene: TRBJ2-1; v_gene: TRBV25-1; abundance: NA; CDR3aa: CASSGLAGGLDEQFF; CDR3nt: TGTGCCAGCAGTGGACTAGCGGGGGGCTTGGATGAGCAGTTCTTC
d_gene: NA; j_gene: TRBJ1-1; v_gene: TRBV5-5; abundance: NA; CDR3aa: CASSWRQATNTEAFF; CDR3nt: TGTGCCAGCAGCTGGAGACAGGCGACGAACACTGAAGCTTTCTTT
d_gene: NA; j_gene: TRBJ1-1; v_gene: TRBV6-5; abundance: NA; CDR3aa: CASSGRGLKAFF; CDR3nt: TGTGCCAGCAGTGGAAGAGGACTTAAAGCTTTCTTT
d_gene: NA; j_gene: TRBJ1-5; v_gene: TRBV15; abundance: NA; CDR3aa: CATSRARQDNQPQHF; CDR3nt: TGTGCCACCAGCAGAGCCCGGCAGGACAATCAGCCCCAGCATTTT
d_gene: NA; j_gene: TRBJ1-5; v_gene: TRBV7-9; abundance: NA; CDR3aa: CASSARGSSDQPQHF; CDR3nt: TGTGCCAGCAGCGCAAGGGGGTCGTCCGATCAGCCCCAGCATTTT
d_gene: TRBD2; j_gene: TRBJ2-3; v_gene: TRBV27; abundance: NA; CDR3aa: CASSFLGLAGSTDTQYF; CDR3nt: TGTGCCAGCAGTTTCCTGGGGCTAGCGGGGAGCACAGATACGCAGTATTTT
d_gene: NA; j_gene: TRBJ2-3; v_gene: TRBV2; abundance: NA; CDR3aa: CASGGLRRADTQYF; CDR3nt: TGTGCCAGCGGCGGACTGAGGAGGGCAGATACGCAGTATTTT
d_gene: TRBD1; j_gene: TRBJ1-1; v_gene: TRBV6-1; abundance: NA; CDR3aa: CASSFRRDSNTEAFF; CDR3nt: TGTGCCAGCAGTTTTCGTCGGGACAGTAACACTGAAGCTTTCTTT
d_gene: NA; j_gene: TRBJ2-2; v_gene: TRBV5-1; abundance: few; CDR3aa: CASSLVGGPRTGELFF; CDR3nt: TGCGCCAGCAGCTTGGTGGGCGGGCCCCGCACCGGGGAGCTGTTTTTT
d_gene: TRBD2; j_gene: TRBJ2-1; v_gene: TRBV19; abundance: NA; CDR3aa: CASSPQTSGSDEQFF; CDR3nt: TGTGCCAGTAGCCCTCAGACTAGCGGGAGCGATGAGCAGTTCTTC